The 14 T cell receptor beta chains presented below share a single source sample, sequenced in a study of T cell repertoires in cytomegalovirus infection. TCRdb processed the reads anew with MiXCR; each CDR3 protein has one entry. The data hold 150,000 to 160,000 distinct CDR3 sequences, with about a quarter observed a single time. The sample was PBMCs. These receptors were obtained from a human donor in good health (CMV status not recorded). Some clones in this sample may be carry-over from other donors' samples.

The sample holds a few counts of this clonotype. The chain links TRBV7-6 to TRBJ2-5; D is undetermined. The CDR3 spans 14 residues. V was shortened by 6 bases and J by 4 bases, with 15 bases between the two germline ends. Germline V gives CDR1 SGHVS, CDR2 FNYEAQ. The CDR3 loop reads CASRPGPGVETQYF. The CDR3 DNA follows: TGTGCCAGCAGACCCGGGCCAGGAGTAGAGACCCAGTACTTC.

The V gene is TRBV7-8, the J gene TRBJ2-3; 7 bases map to TRBD1. The germline CDR1 and CDR2 sequences are SGHVS and FQNEAQ. This CDR3 region has 19 residues. Trimming took 5 bases from V and 1 from J; bases not matched to a gene: 18. CDR3 protein: CASSLVANRGSRRTDTQYF. CDR3 in DNA: TGTGCCAGCAGCCTCGTTGCCAACAGGGGCAGTCGTCGCACAGATACGCAGTATTTT. Based on the CDR3 plus reference TRBV7-8 and TRBJ2-3, the full variable domain is GAGVSQSPRYKVAKRGQDVALRCDPISGHVSLFWYQQALGQGPEFLTYFQNEAQLDKSGLPSDRFFAERPEGSVSTLKIQRTQQEDSAVYLCASSLVANRGSRRTDTQYFGPGTRLTVL.

This clonotype was observed many times. The rearrangement uses TRBV27 and TRBJ1-2, with D hard to call. The CDR3 sequence is 14 residues long. The V and J ends lost 0 bases and 6 bases respectively, with 11 bases between them. Germline CDR1 MNHEY, CDR2 SMNVEV (reference sequence). CDR3: CASSLSGRYNGYTF. The CDR3 DNA follows: TGTGCCAGCAGTTTATCAGGGAGGTATAATGGCTACACCTTC.

This clonotype was seen a handful of times. The chain is built from TRBV20-1 and TRBJ2-4; a weak D match, TRBD1 (7 bases). CDR3 size: 14 residues. Germline CDR1 reads DFQATT; CDR2 reads SNEGSKA (reference sequence). V was trimmed by 0 bases and J by 8 bases, leaving 14 bases between them. CDR3 bases: TGCAGTGCTAGAGATCGGACAGGAGGGGACATTCAGTACTTC. Translated, it gives CSARDRTGGDIQYF.

This clonotype showed up just a few times. This rearrangement joins TRBV12-3 or TRBV12-4 to TRBJ2-6; TRBD1 matches 7 bases. V was clipped by 0 bases and J by 0 bases; unmatched bases: 2. CDR3 length equals 17 residues. The CDR3 sequence: CASSLAHRGSGANVLTF. Here the CDR3 DNA reads TGTGCCAGCAGTTTAGCACACAGGGGCTCTGGGGCCAACGTCCTGACTTTC.

At least ten counts were recorded for this clonotype. The rearrangement uses TRBV4-1 and TRBJ2-2, with 10 bases fitting TRBD2. The CDR3 is 20 amino acids. After removal of 4 bases from V and 0 bases from J, the junction contained 14 bases not matched to a gene. Per the germline V gene, CDR1 is MGHRA and CDR2 is YSYEKL. CDR3 in DNA: TGCGCCAGCAGCCCTGGGGGAAGCGGGGGGGCCCTCGCGAACACCGGGGAGCTGTTTTTT. Protein product: CASSPGGSGGALANTGELFF.

This CDR3 reads CASSPRVSSPQYF. In nucleotides, the CDR3 is TGTGCCAGCAGCCCCAGGGTCAGTAGCCCGCAGTATTTT. The V gene is TRBV28, the J gene TRBJ2-3; a possible D gene is TRBD1 (5 bases). Germline values: CDR1 MDHEN, CDR2 SYDVKM. The CDR3 has 13 amino acids. V lost 6 bases to trimming and J lost 10 bases, with 17 bases between them.

The rearrangement uses TRBV28 and TRBJ2-5; D remains ambiguous. The V end was cut by 3 bases, the J end by 5 bases, with 7 bases between. CDR1 and CDR2 (germline): MDHEN, SYDVKM. The CDR3 covers 12 residues. As DNA, the CDR3 is TGTGCCAGCAGTTTGTTCGTGGAGACCCAGTACTTC. Its protein product is CASSLFVETQYF.

The table lists this clonotype with many counts. This chain joins TRBV7-8 and TRBJ1-6; D is uncertain. Germline assignment: CDR1 SGHVS and CDR2 FQNEAQ. The ends were cut back, 5 bases at V and 13 bases at J, with 12 bases in the middle. The CDR3 is 12 amino acids. Written as DNA, the CDR3 is TGTGCCAGCAGCCCAGACACCTCTCCCCTCCACTTT. Amino acid sequence: CASSPDTSPLHF.

The V call is TRBV10-3, the J call TRBJ1-2; no clear D gene. CDR3 size: 13 residues. V lost 7 bases and J 8 bases, leaving 17 bases between the germline ends. Germline-derived CDR1 and CDR2 are ENHRY and SYGVKD. CDR3 in amino acids: CAIMDGPGDGYTF. In DNA, the CDR3 is TGTGCCATCATGGACGGCCCGGGAGACGGCTACACCTTC.

This sequence joins TRBV6-5 and TRBJ2-7, with 9 positions matching TRBD1. The CDR3 is 15 amino acids. V was pared by 4 bases and J by 4 bases, with 8 bases of the junction left unmatched. Germline V gene sequence: CDR1 MNHEY, CDR2 SVGAGI. CDR3 in amino acids: CASSSPGQGVYEQYF. The DNA for the CDR3 is TGTGCCAGCAGTTCGCCGGGACAGGGCGTGTACGAGCAGTACTTC.

This sequence joins TRBV28 and TRBJ2-5; the match to TRBD1 covers 10 bases. There are 16 residues in the CDR3. V lost 3 bases to trimming and J lost 5 bases; unmatched junction nucleotides: 9. The germline gives CDR1 MDHEN, CDR2 SYDVKM. The chain's CDR3 is CASSFLDRGRGETQYF. CDR3 bases: TGTGCCAGCAGTTTTCTTGACAGGGGGCGGGGGGAGACCCAGTACTTC.

This clonotype was found a few times. The chain links TRBV7-6 to TRBJ2-1, with D perhaps matching TRBD1 (6 bases). V lost 2 bases to trimming and J lost 0 bases, with 14 bases between them. The CDR3 is made up of 17 amino acids. Germline lookup yields CDR1 SGHVS and CDR2 FNYEAQ. The CDR3 loop is CASSLRPGESSYNEQFF. CDR3 sequence (DNA): TGTGCCAGCAGCTTACGGCCAGGGGAATCCTCCTACAATGAGCAGTTCTTC.

The V call is TRBV27, the J call TRBJ2-1; TRBD2 might be the D (5 bases). V dropped 5 bases and J dropped 9 bases, with 8 bases sitting between them. The CDR3 length is 11 residues. Germline CDR1 MNHEY, CDR2 SMNVEV (reference sequence). The DNA for the CDR3 is TGTGCCAGCAGTCGGAGCGGTGAGCAGTTCTTC. This codes for CASSRSGEQFF.